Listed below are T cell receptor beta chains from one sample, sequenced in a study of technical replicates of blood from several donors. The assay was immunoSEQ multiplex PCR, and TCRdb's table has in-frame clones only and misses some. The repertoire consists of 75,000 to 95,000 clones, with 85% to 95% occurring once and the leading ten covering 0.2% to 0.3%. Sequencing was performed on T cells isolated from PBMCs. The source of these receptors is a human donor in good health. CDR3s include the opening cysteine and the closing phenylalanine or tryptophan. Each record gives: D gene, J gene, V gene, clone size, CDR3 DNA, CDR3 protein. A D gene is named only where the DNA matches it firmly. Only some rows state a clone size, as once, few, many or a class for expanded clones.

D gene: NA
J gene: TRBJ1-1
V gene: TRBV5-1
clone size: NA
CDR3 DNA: TGCGCCAGCAGCACCTTAGACAGTTCGAACACTGAAGCTTTCTTT
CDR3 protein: CASSTLDSSNTEAFF

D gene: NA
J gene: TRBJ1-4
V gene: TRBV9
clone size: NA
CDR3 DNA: TGTGCCAGCAGCGCCCGAAGCGAAAAACTGTTTTTT
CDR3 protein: CASSARSEKLFF

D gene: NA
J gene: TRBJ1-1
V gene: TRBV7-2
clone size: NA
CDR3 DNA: TGTGCCAGCAGCTCAGGGACACCTGAAGCTTTCTTT
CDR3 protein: CASSSGTPEAFF

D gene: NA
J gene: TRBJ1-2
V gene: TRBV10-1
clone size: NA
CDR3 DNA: TGCGCCAGCAGCGAGACAGCTAACTATGGCTACACCTTC
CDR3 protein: CASSETANYGYTF

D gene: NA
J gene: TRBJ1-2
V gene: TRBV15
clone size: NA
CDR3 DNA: TGTGCCACCGCAGGGGACTATGGCTACACCTTC
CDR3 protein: CATAGDYGYTF

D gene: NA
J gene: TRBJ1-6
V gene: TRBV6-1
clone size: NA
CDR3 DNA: TGTGCCAGCAGTGACAGGGTATATAATTCACCCCTCCACTTT
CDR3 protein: CASSDRVYNSPLHF

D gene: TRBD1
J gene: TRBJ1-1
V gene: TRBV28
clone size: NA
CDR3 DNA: TGTGCCAGCAGTTTACTCCAGGGGGGCACTGAAGCTTTCTTT
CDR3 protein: CASSLLQGGTEAFF

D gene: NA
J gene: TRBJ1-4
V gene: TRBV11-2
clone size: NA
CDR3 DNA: TGTGCCAGCAGCTTAGGGCCTACTAATGAAAAACTGTTTTTT
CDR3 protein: CASSLGPTNEKLFF

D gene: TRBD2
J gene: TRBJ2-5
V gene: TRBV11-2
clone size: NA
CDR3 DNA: TGTGCCAGCAGAAGATGGGGGGGAAAGGGAGAGACCCAGTACTTC
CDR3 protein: CASRRWGGKGETQYF

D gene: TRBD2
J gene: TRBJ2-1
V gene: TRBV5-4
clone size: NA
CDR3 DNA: TGTGCCAGCAGCTTGGGACTAGCGGGAGAGGGTGAGCAGTTCTTC
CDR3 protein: CASSLGLAGEGEQFF

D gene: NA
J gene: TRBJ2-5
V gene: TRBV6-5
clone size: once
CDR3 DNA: TGTGCCAGCAGTTACAGGGGAGGAGAGACCCAGTACTTC
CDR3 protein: CASSYRGGETQYF

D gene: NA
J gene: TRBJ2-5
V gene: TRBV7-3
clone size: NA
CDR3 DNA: TGTGCCAGCAGCTTACGGGCAGGGTACGGCCAAGAGACCCAGTACTTC
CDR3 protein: CASSLRAGYGQETQYF

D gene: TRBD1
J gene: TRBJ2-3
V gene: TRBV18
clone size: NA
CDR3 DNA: TGTGCCAGCTCAGCAACAGGGGATTCGGATACGCAGTATTTT
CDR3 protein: CASSATGDSDTQYF

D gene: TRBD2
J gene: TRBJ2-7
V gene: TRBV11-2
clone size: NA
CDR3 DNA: TGTGCCAGCAGCCCTAACCTTTGGACTAGCGTCTACGAGCAGTACTTC
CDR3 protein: CASSPNLWTSVYEQYF

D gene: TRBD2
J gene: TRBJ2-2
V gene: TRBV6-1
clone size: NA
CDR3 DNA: TGTGCCAGCAGTGCGGCTACTAGCGGGAGACCGGGGGAGCTGTTTTTT
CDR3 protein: CASSAATSGRPGELFF